The 25 T cell receptor beta chains below all came from one sample that was sequenced in a study of vaccination and CD4 T cells after COVID-19. These TCRs are of unknown antigen specificity. Treatment in this sample: approximately nine-day PBMC culture with coronavirus spike peptide pools or control peptides (ViraFEST assay). Cultured CD4+ T cell DNA was sequenced using the Oncomine TCR Beta short-read assay. In TCRdb, the PCR reads were re-called with MiXCR into one record per CDR3 protein. The table includes roughly 20,000 distinct CDR3 sequences, 67% detected once. Sequencing was carried out using CD4+ T cells from blood, cultured in vitro. These TCRs come from a human donor who had recovered from COVID-19.

V gene TRBV20-1 combines with J gene TRBJ2-1; TRBD2 aligns across 8 bases. Per the germline V gene, CDR1 is DFQATT and CDR2 is SNEGSKA (reference sequence). V lost 6 bases and J lost 1; bases outside the gene matches: 5. The CDR3 covers 14 residues. This CDR3 reads CSASGTSSYNEQFF. In nucleotides, the CDR3 is TGCAGTGCAAGCGGGACTAGTTCCTACAATGAGCAGTTCTTC.

The rearrangement joins TRBV12-3 or TRBV12-4 to TRBJ2-3; D is perhaps TRBD2 (6 bases). The CDR3 runs 13 residues. V lost 8 bases to trimming and J lost 3 bases, with 12 bases between them. The CDR3 spells CASPGGRTDTQYF. Here the CDR3 DNA reads TGTGCCAGCCCCGGGGGAAGGACAGATACGCAGTATTTT.

This clonotype occurred once. The chain joins TRBV28 to TRBJ2-3; 10 bases are a match to TRBD2. Germline CDR1 is MDHEN and CDR2 is SYDVKM. The CDR3 loop spans 15 amino acids. J was trimmed by 4 bases and V by 3 bases; bases with no gene match: 4. The CDR3 DNA follows: TGTGCCAGCAGTTTCAGTCTAGCGGGGGCAGATACGCAGTATTTT. As protein: CASSFSLAGADTQYF. Looking up the rest from reference TRBV28 and TRBJ2-3 gives the full variable domain: DVKVTQSSRYLVKRTGEKVFLECVQDMDHENMFWYRQDPGLGLRLIYFSYDVKMKEKGDIPEGYSVSREKKERFSLILESASTNQTSMYLCASSFSLAGADTQYFGPGTRLTVL.

Details on this clonotype: The junction shows a germline mismatch at one end, possibly a read error. This chain uses TRBV20-1 with TRBJ2-3; D is possibly TRBD1 or TRBD2 (5 bases each). The CDR3 contains 14 residues. CDR1 DFQATT and CDR2 SNEGSKA come from the germline V gene (reference sequence). The CDR3 sequence: CGASDWGSTDTQYF. In DNA form, the CDR3 reads TGCGGTGCTTCGGACTGGGGGAGCACAGATACGCAGTATTTT.

The J gene is TRBJ2-3, the V gene TRBV7-3; no clear D. With 1 base removed from V and 10 bases from J, the gap between germline ends came to 21 bases. Per germline, CDR1 SGHTA and CDR2 FQGTGA. This CDR3 has 16 amino acids. CDR3 sequence: CASSLNPIGTTGPQYF. The DNA for the CDR3 is TGTGCCAGCAGCTTAAATCCCATTGGAACAACCGGGCCGCAGTATTTT.

J is TRBJ2-3 and V is TRBV6-2 or TRBV6-3, with D possibly TRBD1 on 6 matching bases. The length of the CDR3 is 14 residues. Germline V gene lookup returns CDR1 MNHEY and CDR2 SVGEGT. V was pared by 4 bases and J by 2 bases, with 10 bases between. The CDR3 DNA sequence: TGTGCCAGCAGTTTTGGGGGCGACACAGATACGCAGTATTTT. The encoded protein is CASSFGGDTDTQYF.

This clonotype was detected a few times. V is TRBV20-1 and J is TRBJ1-6; the match to TRBD1 covers 7 bases. This CDR3 contains 17 residues. Trimming at V came to 3 bases and at J to 0 bases, leaving 8 bases not matched to a gene. The germline CDR1 and CDR2 sequences are DFQATT and SNEGSKA (reference sequence). For the CDR3, the DNA is TGCAGTGCTAGGGACAGGTCAGCCAGCTCCTATAATTCACCCCTCCACTTT. Translating gives CSARDRSASSYNSPLHF.

The rearrangement uses TRBV24-1 and TRBJ2-3, with TRBD1 matching 8 bases. Germline V gene sequence: CDR1 KGHDR, CDR2 SFDVKD. The CDR3 loop spans 13 amino acids. The V segment lost 9 bases and the J segment 2 bases; nucleotides outside the gene matches: 3. For the CDR3, the DNA is TGTGCCACCCGGACAGGGCCCACAGATACGCAGTATTTT. It translates to CATRTGPTDTQYF.

The chain is built from TRBV20-1 and TRBJ1-2; D not certain. The CDR3 length is 14 residues. CDR1 is DFQATT, CDR2 SNEGSKA, per germline (reference sequence). V was shortened by 5 bases and J by 3 bases, with 16 bases between the two germline ends. CDR3 sequence reads: CSAGVPGRDYGYTF. CDR3 coding DNA: TGCAGTGCTGGGGTGCCGGGGAGGGACTATGGCTACACCTTC.

V and J are TRBV7-7 and TRBJ2-7; the D is unclear. Germline loops: CDR1 SSHAT, CDR2 FNYEAQ (reference sequence). The CDR3 spans 13 residues. V lost 2 bases, J lost 4 bases, and 9 bases lay in between. The CDR3 DNA follows: TGTGCCAGCAGCTTATTAGCCGGGTACGAGCAGTACTTC. Translating it yields CASSLLAGYEQYF.

The chain has TRBV6-1 and TRBJ2-6; D is possibly TRBD1 (6 bases). V lost 7 bases and J 1 base, leaving 11 bases between the germline ends. Looked up from germline, CDR1 is MNHNS and CDR2 is SASEGT. This CDR3 has 15 amino acids. Here the CDR3 reads CASNLQGSGANVLTF. CDR3 sequence (DNA): TGTGCCAGCAATTTACAGGGATCTGGGGCCAACGTCCTGACTTTC.

This clonotype occurred a few times. This chain joins TRBV20-1 and TRBJ1-5, with 7 positions matching TRBD1. The germline gives CDR1 DFQATT, CDR2 SNEGSKA (reference sequence). The CDR3 contains 15 residues. V trimming: 0 bases; J trimming: 11 bases; junction bases outside the gene matches: 13. The CDR3 is CSAREQGPRSAAQHF. CDR3 bases: TGCAGTGCTAGAGAACAGGGGCCCCGATCAGCGGCCCAGCATTTT.

The chain links TRBV19 to TRBJ2-1; the D is unclear. The germline V gene has CDR1 LNHDA and CDR2 SQIVND (reference sequence). Trimming took 2 bases from V and 9 from J, leaving 11 bases between them. The CDR3 contains 13 residues. CDR3 nucleotide sequence: TGTGCCAGTAGTATAATAGGGATTCCTGAGCAGTTCTTC. It translates to CASSIIGIPEQFF.

This chain uses TRBV7-9 with TRBJ2-3; 8 bases map to TRBD1. After removal of 5 bases from V and 1 base from J, the junction contained 14 bases not matched to a gene. Germline V gene data show CDR1 as SEHNR and CDR2 as FQNEAQ (reference sequence). The CDR3 consists of 18 residues. The CDR3 nucleotides read TGTGCCAGCAGCCCGACCCCTTACCAGGGGGCGGGCACAGATACGCAGTATTTT. This sequence encodes CASSPTPYQGAGTDTQYF. The variable domain in full, with the rest retrieved from reference TRBV7-9 and TRBJ2-3, is DTGVSQNPRHKITKRGQNVTFRCDPISEHNRLYWYRQTLGQGPEFLTYFQNEAQLEKSRLLSDRFSAERPKGSFSTLEIQRTEQGDSAMYLCASSPTPYQGAGTDTQYFGPGTRLTVL.

The chain links TRBV19 to TRBJ2-3; the D call may be TRBD1 or TRBD2 (5 bases each). Between the trimmed V and J ends, which lost 6 bases and 0 bases, there was a span of 13 bases. Germline values: CDR1 LNHDA, CDR2 SQIVND (reference sequence). The CDR3 spans 15 residues. CDR3 in DNA: TGTGCCAGTAGCCTGGGGGAGTCAAGCACAGATACGCAGTATTTT. Amino acids: CASSLGESSTDTQYF.

The chain combines TRBV28 with TRBJ2-2; 9 bases fit TRBD2. The junction had 5 bases not matched to a gene; V was cut back by 5 bases and J by 4 bases. The CDR3 length is 15 residues. From germline, CDR1 is MDHEN and CDR2 SYDVKM. The CDR3 DNA sequence: TGTGCCAGCAGTCGCGGGGGGGCGGGCACCGGGGAGCTGTTTTTT. Protein sequence: CASSRGGAGTGELFF. The complete variable domain, with remaining parts taken from reference TRBV28 and TRBJ2-2, reads DVKVTQSSRYLVKRTGEKVFLECVQDMDHENMFWYRQDPGLGLRLIYFSYDVKMKEKGDIPEGYSVSREKKERFSLILESASTNQTSMYLCASSRGGAGTGELFFGEGSRLTVL.

This clonotype was seen a handful of times. The CDR3 region is CASSIRTGALTDTQYF. The CDR3 DNA reads as TGTGCCAGCAGCATTCGGACAGGGGCCCTCACAGATACGCAGTATTTT. The chain joins TRBV11-3 to TRBJ2-3; 9 positions match TRBD1. Trimming took 5 bases from V and 2 from J; bases not matched to a gene: 8. Looked up from germline, CDR1 is SGHNT and CDR2 is YENEEA. CDR3 length: 16 amino acids. The full variable domain, its missing parts supplied by reference TRBV11-3 and TRBJ2-3, is EAGVVQSPRYKIIEKKQPVAFWCNPISGHNTLYWYLQNLGQGPELLIRYENEEAVDDSQLPKDRFSAERLKGVDSTLKIQPAELGDSAVYLCASSIRTGALTDTQYFGPGTRLTVL.

V gene TRBV9 combines with J gene TRBJ1-1, with D hard to call. Deletions cut 5 bases from V and 2 bases from J, with 7 bases between. The germline V gene encodes CDR1 SGDLS and CDR2 YYNGEE. The CDR3 runs 12 residues. CDR3 sequence reads: CASSVTNTEAFF. The CDR3 DNA follows: TGTGCCAGCAGTGTGACCAACACTGAAGCTTTCTTT.

V is TRBV20-1 and J is TRBJ2-3; a possible D gene is TRBD2 (6 bases). The CDR3 is made up of 15 amino acids. In germline, CDR1 is DFQATT, CDR2 SNEGSKA (reference sequence). The V and J ends lost 5 bases and 3 bases respectively, with 18 bases between them. The CDR3 bases are TGCAGTGCTGATGAGCGGGCCCGACGTACAGATACGCAGTATTTT. Translation: CSADERARRTDTQYF.

This clonotype turned up a few times. V and J are TRBV12-3 or TRBV12-4 and TRBJ1-2; 7 nucleotides align to TRBD1. The trim removed 4 bases at V and 4 bases at J, leaving 6 bases unmatched. This CDR3 is 14 amino acids long. CDR3 amino acids: CASSSTGTVYGYTF. DNA of the CDR3: TGTGCCAGCAGTTCTACCGGGACAGTCTATGGCTACACCTTC.

This clonotype was observed a few times. This sequence joins TRBV7-2 and TRBJ1-2, with D unclear. Germline lookup yields CDR1 SGHTA and CDR2 FQGNSA. The CDR3 is 13 residues long. V was trimmed by 6 bases and J by 1 base, leaving 9 bases between them. The CDR3 protein is CASSHPHNYGYTF. DNA of the CDR3: TGTGCCAGCAGTCACCCCCATAACTATGGCTACACCTTC.

The chain has TRBV10-2 and TRBJ2-1, with 9 bases identical to TRBD2. Germline V gives CDR1 WSHSY, CDR2 SAAADI. The trim removed 5 bases at V and 3 bases at J, leaving 8 bases unmatched. This CDR3 has 16 residues. CDR3 coding DNA: TGCGCCAGCAGTAGGGGCGGAGCGGGAGGCTACAATGAGCAGTTCTTC. Translated, it gives CASSRGGAGGYNEQFF.

The chain recombines TRBV20-1 with TRBJ1-2; the D is unclear. The germline V gene encodes CDR1 DFQATT and CDR2 SNEGSKA (reference sequence). This CDR3 spans 16 amino acids. V was pared by 0 bases and J by 4 bases, with 18 bases between. The CDR3 loop is CSARDRRLQRGYGYTF. In nucleotides, the CDR3 is TGCAGTGCTAGAGATCGGCGGCTTCAACGGGGCTATGGCTACACCTTC.

This rearrangement joins TRBV6-4 to TRBJ1-4; weak D call: TRBD1 (5 bases). Germline V lookup: CDR1 MRHNA, CDR2 SNTAGT. The CDR3 has 15 residues. V lost 6 bases and J 4 bases, leaving 15 bases between the germline ends. The CDR3 region is CASSLQRGGNEKLFF. CDR3 coding DNA: TGTGCCAGCAGCCTCCAGAGGGGCGGTAATGAAAAACTGTTTTTT.

This clonotype was counted a few times. This chain joins TRBV6-1 and TRBJ1-5, with 7 bases that match TRBD1. The CDR3 runs 15 residues. The germline V gene has CDR1 MNHNS and CDR2 SASEGT. V gave up 6 bases and J gave up 2 bases; unmatched junction bases: 7. CDR3 sequence reads: CASRTDREGNQPQHF. DNA for the CDR3: TGTGCCAGCAGAACCGACAGGGAGGGCAATCAGCCCCAGCATTTT.